Listed below are T cell receptor beta chains from one sample, sequenced in a study of T cells in Graves' hyperthyroidism and ophthalmopathy. From the multiplex PCR reads, TCRdb called clonotypes with MiXCR, one entry per CDR3 protein. This sample has a few hundred thousand distinct CDR3 sequences, with approximately 15% found just once. Sample: blood. These receptors came from a middle-aged woman with Graves' ophthalmopathy. Each CDR3 is given with its conserved first and last residue. The D gene is left open where the match is weak. Size is stated for part of the rows, as once, few or many counts, or as a class when the clone is expanded.

cdr3_length	j_call	clone_size	v_call	d_call	cdr3_nt	cdr3_aa
14	TRBJ1-3	.	TRBV7-9	.	TGTGCCAGCAGCCCCCGGGACGGCGGAAACACCATATATTTT	CASSPRDGGNTIYF
18	TRBJ1-5	few	TRBV2	.	TGTGCCAGCAGTATTTCCGGGTTGGTGCAGGCAAACAATCAGCCCCAGCATTTT	CASSISGLVQANNQPQHF
13	TRBJ2-2	few	TRBV19	.	TGTGCCACCGCCCGTGACGACACCGGGGAGCTGTTTTTT	CATARDDTGELFF
14	TRBJ2-1	.	TRBV27	TRBD2	TGTGCCAGCTGCAGGCTAGCGGAGCGAAATGAGCAGTTCTTC	CASCRLAERNEQFF
14	TRBJ1-1	.	TRBV19	.	TGTGCCAGTAGTATGATTGGGCTGTACACTGAAGCTTTCTTT	CASSMIGLYTEAFF
14	TRBJ1-1	.	TRBV19	.	TGTGCCAGTAGTATAGGGGACTCCGGGACTGAAGCTTTCTTT	CASSIGDSGTEAFF
15	TRBJ2-2	many	TRBV6-5	TRBD1	TGTGCCAGCAGTTACTCGACAGGGGGGACCGGGGAGCTGTTTTTT	CASSYSTGGTGELFF
13	TRBJ1-2	.	TRBV5-1	.	TGCGCCAGCAGCTTGGACCCAGGGTGGGGCTACACCTTC	CASSLDPGWGYTF
13	TRBJ2-7	.	TRBV6-1	.	TGTGCCAGCAGTGACGGGGGGCACAACGAGCAGTACTTC	CASSDGGHNEQYF
13	TRBJ2-1	.	TRBV5-1	.	TGCGCCAGCAGCTTCCTCGGGGTCGGTGAGCAGTTCTTC	CASSFLGVGEQFF
12	TRBJ2-5	many	TRBV12-3/TRBV12-4	.	TGTGCCAGCAGTTTTGACGGAGAGACCCAGTACTTC	CASSFDGETQYF
13	TRBJ2-2	few	TRBV28	.	TGTGCCAGCAGTTGGGCTTACGCCGGGGAGCTGTTTTTT	CASSWAYAGELFF
15	TRBJ2-1	few	TRBV6-1	TRBD2	TGTGCCAGCAGTGAAAGAGTAGCGGGGTACAATGAGCAGTTCTTC	CASSERVAGYNEQFF
15	TRBJ1-5	many	TRBV20-1	.	TGCAGTGCTAGCCCTGCGGCAGGGGCTTATCAGCCCCAGCATTTT	CSASPAAGAYQPQHF
16	TRBJ1-1	once	TRBV9	TRBD1	TGTGCCAGCAGCGTAGGGCAGGGGGCGAAAGGTGTTGAAGCTTTCTTT	CASSVGQGAKGVEAFF
14	TRBJ2-1	few	TRBV27	.	TGTGCCAGCAGTTTAAACAGACGAGACAATGAGCAGTTCTTC	CASSLNRRDNEQFF
20	TRBJ2-1	.	TRBV15	.	TGTGCCACCAGCAGAGATCCGTTCAGTTTTGAGAGTACTAGCAACGATGAGCAGTTCTTC	CATSRDPFSFESTSNDEQFF
15	TRBJ2-3	many	TRBV12-3/TRBV12-4	TRBD1	TGTGCCAGCAGTCCCGGCGGACAGGGGGCAGATACGCAGTATTTT	CASSPGGQGADTQYF
14	TRBJ2-1	.	TRBV7-2	.	TGTGCCAGCAGCGGTTCCGGGACTCATAATGAGCAGTTCTTC	CASSGSGTHNEQFF
16	TRBJ1-1	few	TRBV19	.	TGTGCCAGTAGCCCTCCATGGAGGGGGATGAACACTGAAGCTTTCTTT	CASSPPWRGMNTEAFF
11	TRBJ1-1	many	TRBV6-1	.	TGTGCCAGCACCCACAACACTGAAGCTTTCTTT	CASTHNTEAFF
15	TRBJ2-2	many	TRBV12-3/TRBV12-4	TRBD2	TGTGCCAGCAGACTAGCGGGGGAGAACACCGGGGAGCTGTTTTTT	CASRLAGENTGELFF
15	TRBJ1-1	.	TRBV12-3/TRBV12-4	.	TGTGCCAGCAGTTTTTCTCAGGGCACGAACACTGAAGCTTTCTTT	CASSFSQGTNTEAFF
16	TRBJ1-2	many	TRBV11-2	.	TGTGCCAGCAGCTTAGGTGTCGGCAGGGACCCCTATGGCTACACCTTC	CASSLGVGRDPYGYTF
13	TRBJ1-2	few	TRBV5-6	TRBD1	TGTGCCAGCAGCGTAGACAGGGGGCATGGCTACACCTTC	CASSVDRGHGYTF